The 23 T cell receptor beta chains given below trace back to one sample, sequenced in a study of PD-1 blockade in mismatch repair-deficient tumors (dated 2017 in TCRdb). Library preparation was by the immunoSEQ multiplex PCR assay. TCRdb took this table from immuneACCESS and kept in-frame rearrangements with V and J called. Such tables lack part of the clones; where checked against another copy, unresolved V genes explain under half of the gap, and the rest is unexplained. This sample comprises roughly 110,000 clones, 60% to 85% of them detected only once. The ten largest clonotypes hold 4% to 6% of the sample. Sequences were derived from peripheral blood, sampled about 60 weeks after starting pembrolizumab. All receptors derive from an adult with mismatch repair-deficient cancer.

This clone was counted a single time. This chain uses TRBV5-1 with TRBJ2-2, with a tentative D call TRBD2 (6 bases). Germline CDR1 reads SGHRS; CDR2 reads YFSETQ. V was pared by 7 bases and J by 0 bases, with 19 bases between. The CDR3 has 17 residues. In DNA form, the CDR3 reads TGCGCCAGCCAACACAACAGGAGGGGCGCGAACACCGGGGAGCTGTTTTTT. It yields the protein CASQHNRRGANTGELFF.

As to this clone: At one boundary the junction diverges from the germline segment, which might be a read error. The V call is TRBV7-7, the J call TRBJ1-4; 9 bases agree with TRBD1. The germline CDR1 and CDR2 sequences are SSHAT and FNYEAQ (reference sequence). The CDR3 length is 13 residues. This CDR3 reads CASSLDRGEKLFF. Written as DNA, the CDR3 is TGTGCTAGCAGCTTGGACAGGGGTGAAAAACTGTTTTTT.

This clone has more than one count but fewer than ten. The gene calls are TRBV5-6 and TRBJ1-3; D is uncertain. CDR3 size: 15 residues. Germline V CDR1 and CDR2: SGHDT, YYEEEE. V was pared by 0 bases and J by 0 bases, with 7 bases between. The CDR3, as DNA: TGTGCCAGCAGCTTGGGGACGTTCTCTGGAAACACCATATATTTT. This gives the protein CASSLGTFSGNTIYF. Using reference TRBV5-6 and TRBJ1-3 for the parts outside the CDR3, the full variable domain is DAGVTQSPTHLIKTRGQQVTLRCSPKSGHDTVSWYQQALGQGPQFIFQYYEEEERQRGNFPDRFSGHQFPNYSSELNVNALLLGDSALYLCASSLGTFSGNTIYFGEGSWLTVV.

This clone was detected once. This sequence joins TRBV29-1 and TRBJ1-1, with D unclear. CDR1 and CDR2 from the germline V gene are SQVTM and ANQGSEA. There are 14 residues in the CDR3. Between the trimmed V and J ends, which lost 6 bases and 5 bases, there was a span of 19 bases. This CDR3 reads CSVAPDGRGTEAFF. The DNA of the CDR3 is TGCAGCGTGGCCCCCGATGGACGCGGGACTGAAGCTTTCTTT. Combining the CDR3 with reference TRBV29-1 and TRBJ1-1 gives the whole variable domain SAVISQKPSRDICQRGTSLTIQCQVDSQVTMMFWYRQQPGQSLTLIATANQGSEATYESGFVIDKFPISRPNLTFSTLTVSNMSPEDSSIYLCSVAPDGRGTEAFFGQGTRLTVV.

The chain carries TRBV9 and TRBJ2-2; 8 bases are shared with TRBD1. This CDR3 region has 16 residues. J was trimmed by 7 bases and V by 3 bases; bases with no gene match: 11. Per the germline V gene, CDR1 is SGDLS and CDR2 is YYNGEE. The CDR3 spells CASSAVTGGGIGELFF. The CDR3 DNA sequence: TGTGCCAGCAGCGCCGTCACAGGGGGAGGAATCGGGGAGCTGTTTTTT. Drawing the rest from reference TRBV9 and TRBJ2-2, the complete variable domain is DSGVTQTPKHLITATGQRVTLRCSPRSGDLSVYWYQQSLDQGLQFLIQYYNGEERAKGNILERFSAQQFPDLHSELNLSSLELGDSALYFCASSAVTGGGIGELFFGEGSRLTVL.

This chain links TRBV27 with TRBJ1-1; TRBD1 matches 9 bases. V dropped 0 bases and J dropped 1; count of bases not matched to a gene: 6. The germline gives CDR1 MNHEY, CDR2 SMNVEV (reference sequence). This CDR3 is 17 amino acids long. The CDR3: CASSLSRTGGANTEAFF. The DNA for the CDR3 is TGTGCCAGCAGTTTATCGAGAACAGGGGGCGCGAACACTGAAGCTTTCTTT.

The chain joins TRBV27 to TRBJ2-7; 7 nucleotides align to TRBD2. V was clipped by 2 bases and J by 1 base; unmatched bases: 5. The CDR3 covers 15 residues. CDR1 MNHEY and CDR2 SMNVEV come from the germline V gene (reference sequence). The CDR3 reads CASSLRLGGSYEQYF. The CDR3 bases are TGTGCCAGCAGTTTACGCCTCGGGGGGTCCTACGAGCAGTACTTC.

The chain links TRBV4-2 to TRBJ2-5; maybe TRBD2 (5 bases). Trimming took off 4 bases at V and 8 bases at J, with 14 bases between the two ends. This CDR3 is built from 13 residues. CDR1 and CDR2 (germline): LGHNA, YNFKEQ. The CDR3 loop reads CASSPITLATQYF. The CDR3 coding sequence is TGTGCCAGCAGCCCAATAACTCTAGCTACCCAGTACTTC.

The rearrangement links TRBV11-2 to TRBJ1-2; D call uncertain. Trimming shortened V by 1 base and J by 2 bases, and 8 bases separated the two germline ends. CDR1 is SGHAT and CDR2 is FQNNGV in the germline V gene. The CDR3 covers 14 residues. The DNA of the CDR3 is TGTGCCAGCAGCTTAGGATACGGGAACTATGGCTACACCTTC. Its protein is CASSLGYGNYGYTF.

The chain employs TRBV5-4 and TRBJ2-2; D is possibly TRBD1 or TRBD2 (7 bases each). Trimming pared 3 bases from V and 4 bases from J, leaving 16 bases between. This CDR3 spans 16 amino acids. CDR1 SGHNT and CDR2 YYREEE come from the germline V gene (reference sequence). The DNA of the CDR3 is TGTGCCAGCAGCTCAGGGGGGGGCGCGGGCACCGGGGAGCTGTTTTTT. Translated: CASSSGGGAGTGELFF. Using reference TRBV5-4 and TRBJ2-2 for the parts outside the CDR3, the full variable domain is ETGVTQSPTHLIKTRGQQVTLRCSSQSGHNTVSWYQQALGQGPQFIFQYYREEENGRGNFPPRFSGLQFPNYSSELNVNALELDDSALYLCASSSGGGAGTGELFFGEGSRLTVL.

The chain carries TRBV19 and TRBJ2-2; D remains ambiguous. Trimming cost V 1 base and J 2 bases, with 8 bases left between them. Germline assignment: CDR1 LNHDA and CDR2 SQIVND (reference sequence). The CDR3 contains 15 residues. Written as DNA, the CDR3 is TGTGCCAGTAGTATAGGGCCCCTAAACACCGGGGAGCTGTTTTTT. This translates into CASSIGPLNTGELFF.

The chain employs TRBV9 and TRBJ2-1, with TRBD1 matching 12 bases. This CDR3 has 14 residues. After removal of 0 bases from V and 16 bases from J, the junction contained 8 bases not matched to a gene. The germline V gene encodes CDR1 SGDLS and CDR2 YYNGEE. The chain's CDR3 is CASSVEGQGAELFF. CDR3 in DNA: TGTGCCAGCAGCGTAGAGGGACAGGGGGCTGAGCTCTTCTTC.

There are a few counts of this clone. This chain uses TRBV11-2 with TRBJ2-7, with 11 positions matching TRBD2. CDR1 is SGHAT and CDR2 is FQNNGV in the germline V gene. This CDR3 contains 14 residues. J gave up 1 base and V 5 bases, and 1 base lay outside the gene matches. The CDR3 loop is CASSLAGGSYEQYF. The CDR3 nucleotides are TGTGCCAGCAGCCTAGCGGGAGGATCCTACGAGCAGTACTTC.

CDR3 sequence: CASSVDLLALQEQFF. In DNA form, the CDR3 reads TGTGCCAGCAGCGTAGACCTTCTAGCGTTACAAGAGCAGTTCTTC. This chain uses TRBV9 with TRBJ2-1, with a tentative D call TRBD2 (6 bases). This CDR3 is built from 15 residues. The ends were cut back, 0 bases at V and 10 bases at J, with 17 bases in the middle. The germline V gene has CDR1 SGDLS and CDR2 YYNGEE.

This clone was recorded a few times. The V call is TRBV6-5, the J call TRBJ2-7, with D possibly matching TRBD2 (5 bases). This CDR3 has 12 residues. V was shortened by 6 bases and J by 3 bases, with 9 bases between the two germline ends. Germline assignment: CDR1 MNHEY and CDR2 SVGAGI. The CDR3 sequence is CASSQLGYEQYF. CDR3 coding DNA: TGTGCCAGCAGCCAACTAGGCTACGAGCAGTACTTC.

This clone was seen a few times. The chain has TRBV7-6 and TRBJ2-7, with 7 positions matching TRBD1. V trimming: 5 bases; J trimming: 3 bases; junction bases outside the gene matches: 1. CDR1 and CDR2 from the germline V gene are SGHVS and FNYEAQ. The CDR3 is 12 amino acids. CDR3 sequence: CASSRQGYEQYF. CDR3 sequence (DNA): TGTGCCAGCAGCAGACAGGGCTACGAGCAGTACTTC.

The chain is built from TRBV7-3 and TRBJ2-1; tentative D call: TRBD1 (7 bases). V lost 3 bases and J 3 bases, leaving 12 bases between the germline ends. Looked up from germline, CDR1 is SGHTA and CDR2 is FQGTGA. The CDR3 spans 15 residues. In DNA form, the CDR3 reads TGTGCCAGCAGCTTGGGGGGACAGTTCTACAATGAGCAGTTCTTC. Residues: CASSLGGQFYNEQFF.

The sample holds one count of this clone. The chain uses TRBV19 and TRBJ2-4, with 10 bases identical to TRBD1. The CDR3 runs 19 residues. Trimming removed 6 bases from V and 0 bases from J; junction bases left unmatched: 14. Germline CDR1 is LNHDA and CDR2 is SQIVND (reference sequence). The CDR3 DNA sequence: TGTGCCAGTAGGCTCGGACAGGGGGACGGTAAACGAGCCAAAAACATTCAGTACTTC. It translates to CASRLGQGDGKRAKNIQYF.

The chain has TRBV18 and TRBJ2-7, with 10 bases lining up with TRBD1. In germline, CDR1 is KGHSH, CDR2 LQKENI. CDR3 length equals 16 residues. After removal of 3 bases from V and 0 bases from J, the junction contained 5 bases not matched to a gene. In nucleotides, the CDR3 is TGTGCCAGCTCACCGGTGGACAGGGGGGTCTCCTACGAGCAGTACTTC. Encoded protein: CASSPVDRGVSYEQYF.

The chain uses TRBV6-6 and TRBJ2-1; D is possibly TRBD1 (6 bases). Trimming left V 2 bases short and J 0 bases short, with 11 bases between. Germline-derived CDR1 and CDR2 are MNHNY and SVGAGI (reference sequence). The CDR3 is 16 amino acids. CDR3 sequence (DNA): TGTGCCAGCAGTTACCCAACAGGGAGCTCCTACAATGAGCAGTTCTTC. It translates to CASSYPTGSSYNEQFF.

This clone was detected only once. V and J are TRBV7-9 and TRBJ2-1; 10 nucleotides match TRBD2. Germline values: CDR1 SEHNR, CDR2 FQNEAQ (reference sequence). V gave up 4 bases and J gave up 7 bases; unmatched junction bases: 7. The CDR3 extends over 15 amino acids. The CDR3 here is CASSSPGLASNEQFF. The CDR3 region has the DNA TGTGCCAGCAGCTCCCCGGGACTAGCGTCAAATGAGCAGTTCTTC.

The chain joins TRBV7-9 to TRBJ1-2; D is ambiguous. Trimming took off 0 bases at V and 4 bases at J, with 9 bases between the two ends. The CDR3 has 14 amino acids. Germline values: CDR1 SEHNR, CDR2 FQNEAQ (reference sequence). The CDR3 coding sequence is TGTGCCAGCAGCTTAGCGGTACCAGTCTATGGCTACACCTTC. This translates into CASSLAVPVYGYTF.

The chain uses TRBV14 and TRBJ2-7; possible D gene TRBD1, 5 bases. The CDR3 covers 13 residues. Germline CDR1 reads SGHDN; CDR2 reads FVKESK. V was clipped by 4 bases and J by 1 base, with 8 bases between them. In nucleotides, the CDR3 is TGTGCCAGCAGCCCGTCAGGGTCCTACGAGCAGTACTTC. It translates to CASSPSGSYEQYF.